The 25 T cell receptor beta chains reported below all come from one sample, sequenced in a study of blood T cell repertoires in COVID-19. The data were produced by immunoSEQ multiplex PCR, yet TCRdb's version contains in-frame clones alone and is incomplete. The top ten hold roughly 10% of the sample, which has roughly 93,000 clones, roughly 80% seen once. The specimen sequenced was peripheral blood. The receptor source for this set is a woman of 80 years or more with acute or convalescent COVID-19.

The DNA for the CDR3 is TGTGCCAGCACCAGGGGTGCGACTGGGGCCAACGTCCTGACTTTC. This gives the protein CASTRGATGANVLTF. The rearrangement links TRBV5-4 to TRBJ2-6; D might be TRBD1 (6 bases). Germline assignment: CDR1 SGHNT and CDR2 YYREEE (reference sequence). The CDR3 extends over 15 amino acids. V was cut by 6 bases and J by 2 bases, with 12 bases left in between. The variable domain in full, with the rest retrieved from reference TRBV5-4 and TRBJ2-6, is ETGVTQSPTHLIKTRGQQVTLRCSSQSGHNTVSWYQQALGQGPQFIFQYYREEENGRGNFPPRFSGLQFPNYSSELNVNALELDDSALYLCASTRGATGANVLTFGAGSRLTVL.

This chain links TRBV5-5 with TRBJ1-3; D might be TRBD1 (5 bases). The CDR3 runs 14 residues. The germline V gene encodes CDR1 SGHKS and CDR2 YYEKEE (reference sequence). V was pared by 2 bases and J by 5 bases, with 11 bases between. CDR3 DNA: TGTGCCAGCAGCTTCGACAGTATCCGAAACACCATATATTTT. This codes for CASSFDSIRNTIYF.

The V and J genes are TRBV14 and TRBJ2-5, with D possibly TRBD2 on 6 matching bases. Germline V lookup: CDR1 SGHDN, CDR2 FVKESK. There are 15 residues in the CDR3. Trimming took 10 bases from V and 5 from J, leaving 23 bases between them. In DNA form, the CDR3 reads TGTGCCATCCGAAGCCGACTAGAGAGTTCGGAGACCCAGTACTTC. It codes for CAIRSRLESSETQYF.

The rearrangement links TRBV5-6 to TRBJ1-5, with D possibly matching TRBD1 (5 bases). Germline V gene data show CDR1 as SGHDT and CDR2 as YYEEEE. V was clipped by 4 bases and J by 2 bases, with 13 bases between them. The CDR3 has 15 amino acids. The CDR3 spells CASSPAGRGNQPQHF. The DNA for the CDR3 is TGTGCCAGCAGCCCCGCGGGGCGAGGCAATCAGCCCCAGCATTTT.

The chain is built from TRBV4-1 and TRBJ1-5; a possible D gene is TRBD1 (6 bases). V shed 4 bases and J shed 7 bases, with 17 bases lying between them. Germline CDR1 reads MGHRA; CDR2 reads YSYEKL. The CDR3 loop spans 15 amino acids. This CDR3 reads CASSLRQVAGQPQHF. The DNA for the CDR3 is TGCGCCAGCAGCCTCCGACAGGTTGCTGGCCAGCCCCAGCATTTT.

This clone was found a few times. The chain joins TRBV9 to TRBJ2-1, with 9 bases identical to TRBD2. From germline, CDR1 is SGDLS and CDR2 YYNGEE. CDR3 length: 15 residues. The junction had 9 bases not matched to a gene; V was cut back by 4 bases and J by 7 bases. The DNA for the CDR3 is TGTGCCAGCAGCCCCAGGGCGGGGGGGTGGAATGAGCAGTTCTTC. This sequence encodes CASSPRAGGWNEQFF.

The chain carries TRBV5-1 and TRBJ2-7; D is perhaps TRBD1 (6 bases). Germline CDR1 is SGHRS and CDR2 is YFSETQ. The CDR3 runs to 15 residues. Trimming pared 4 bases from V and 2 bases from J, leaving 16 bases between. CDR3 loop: CASSEGSRTAYEQYV. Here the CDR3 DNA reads TGCGCCAGCAGCGAAGGTTCCAGGACAGCCTACGAGCAGTACGTC.

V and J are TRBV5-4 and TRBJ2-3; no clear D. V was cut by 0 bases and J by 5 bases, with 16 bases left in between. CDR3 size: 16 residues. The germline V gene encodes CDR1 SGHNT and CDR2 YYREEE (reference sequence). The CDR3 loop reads CASSLEWSPTVDTQYF. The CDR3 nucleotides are TGTGCCAGCAGCTTGGAGTGGAGCCCTACGGTAGATACGCAGTATTTT.

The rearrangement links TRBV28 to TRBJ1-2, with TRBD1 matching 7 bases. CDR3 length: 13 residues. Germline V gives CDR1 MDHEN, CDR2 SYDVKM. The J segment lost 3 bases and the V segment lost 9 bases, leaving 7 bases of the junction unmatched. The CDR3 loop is CASISGQDYGYTF. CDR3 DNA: TGTGCCAGTATTAGTGGACAGGACTATGGCTACACCTTC.

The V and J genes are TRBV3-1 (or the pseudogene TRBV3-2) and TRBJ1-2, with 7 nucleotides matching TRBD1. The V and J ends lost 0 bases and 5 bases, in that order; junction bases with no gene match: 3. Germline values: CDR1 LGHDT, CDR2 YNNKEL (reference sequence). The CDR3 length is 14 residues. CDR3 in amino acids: CASSQDGQDYGYTF. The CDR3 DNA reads TGTGCCAGCAGCCAAGATGGACAGGATTATGGCTACACCTTC.

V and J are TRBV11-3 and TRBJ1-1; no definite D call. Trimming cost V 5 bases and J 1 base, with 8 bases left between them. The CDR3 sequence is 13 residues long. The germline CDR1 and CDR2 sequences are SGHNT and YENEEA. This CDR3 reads CASSREQNTEAFF. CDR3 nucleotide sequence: TGTGCCAGCAGCCGGGAGCAGAACACTGAAGCTTTCTTT.

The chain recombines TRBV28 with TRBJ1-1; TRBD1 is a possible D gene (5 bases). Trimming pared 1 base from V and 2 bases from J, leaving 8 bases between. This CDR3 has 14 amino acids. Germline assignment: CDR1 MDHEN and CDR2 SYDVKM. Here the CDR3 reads CASSLYRSNTEAFF. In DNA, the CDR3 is TGTGCCAGCAGTTTATACAGGAGTAACACTGAAGCTTTCTTT.

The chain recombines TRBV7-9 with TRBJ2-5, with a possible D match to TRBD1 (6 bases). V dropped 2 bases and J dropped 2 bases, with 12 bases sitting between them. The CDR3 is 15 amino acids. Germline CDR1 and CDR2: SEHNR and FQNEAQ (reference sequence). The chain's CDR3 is CASSLYGQKQETQYF. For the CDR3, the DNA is TGTGCCAGCAGCTTATACGGACAGAAACAAGAGACCCAGTACTTC.

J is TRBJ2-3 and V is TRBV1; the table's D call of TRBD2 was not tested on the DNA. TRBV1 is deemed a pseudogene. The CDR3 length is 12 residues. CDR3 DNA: TGCACCAGCGGGCGGGGCATAGATACGCAGTATTTT. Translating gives CTSGRGIDTQYF.

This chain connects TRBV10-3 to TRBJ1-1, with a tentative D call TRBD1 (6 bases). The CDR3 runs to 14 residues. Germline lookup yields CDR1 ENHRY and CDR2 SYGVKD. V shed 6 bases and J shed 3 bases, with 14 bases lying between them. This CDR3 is CAIRQQGWDTEAFF. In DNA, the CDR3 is TGTGCCATCAGACAACAGGGATGGGACACTGAAGCTTTCTTT.

The CDR3 spells CASSLAPSQPQHF. DNA of the CDR3: TGTGCCAGCAGTTTAGCCCCCAGTCAGCCCCAGCATTTT. This sequence joins TRBV12-3 or TRBV12-4 and TRBJ1-5; no definite D call. Trimming pared 0 bases from V and 6 bases from J, leaving 6 bases between. This CDR3 is 13 amino acids long.

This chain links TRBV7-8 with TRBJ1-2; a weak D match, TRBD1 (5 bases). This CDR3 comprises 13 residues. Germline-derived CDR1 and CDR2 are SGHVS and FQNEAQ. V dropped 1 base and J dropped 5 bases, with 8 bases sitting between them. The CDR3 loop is CASSLERGYGYTF. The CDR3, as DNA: TGTGCCAGCAGCTTAGAACGGGGGTATGGCTACACCTTC.

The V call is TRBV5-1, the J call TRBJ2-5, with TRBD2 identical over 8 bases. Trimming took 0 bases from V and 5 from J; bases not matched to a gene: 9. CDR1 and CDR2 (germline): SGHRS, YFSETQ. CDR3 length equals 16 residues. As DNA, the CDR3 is TGCGCCAGCAGCTTGGCCGGTAGCGGGGCTGGGGAGACCCAGTACTTC. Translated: CASSLAGSGAGETQYF.

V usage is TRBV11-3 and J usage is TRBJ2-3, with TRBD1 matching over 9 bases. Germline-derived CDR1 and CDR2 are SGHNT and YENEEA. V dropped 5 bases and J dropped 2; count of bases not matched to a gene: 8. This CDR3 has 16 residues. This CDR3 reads CASSPGGQGFTDTQYF. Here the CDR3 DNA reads TGTGCCAGCAGCCCTGGGGGACAGGGCTTCACAGATACGCAGTATTTT. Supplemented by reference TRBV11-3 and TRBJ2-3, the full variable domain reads EAGVVQSPRYKIIEKKQPVAFWCNPISGHNTLYWYLQNLGQGPELLIRYENEEAVDDSQLPKDRFSAERLKGVDSTLKIQPAELGDSAVYLCASSPGGQGFTDTQYFGPGTRLTVL.

CDR3 in amino acids: CASSSQQGGDETQYF. The CDR3 bases are TGTGCCAGCAGTTCACAGCAGGGGGGTGATGAGACCCAGTACTTC. The chain employs TRBV28 and TRBJ2-5, with TRBD1 as a possible D gene (7 bases). Germline CDR1 is MDHEN and CDR2 is SYDVKM. V was shortened by 4 bases and J by 5 bases, with 17 bases between the two germline ends. The CDR3 consists of 15 residues.

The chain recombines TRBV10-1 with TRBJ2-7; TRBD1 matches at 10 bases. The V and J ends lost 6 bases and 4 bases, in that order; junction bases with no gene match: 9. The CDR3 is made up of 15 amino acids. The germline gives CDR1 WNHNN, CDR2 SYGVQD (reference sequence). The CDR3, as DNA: TGCGCCAGCAGGACTCCGGGACAGGGGAGTTACGAGCAGTACGTC. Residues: CASRTPGQGSYEQYV.

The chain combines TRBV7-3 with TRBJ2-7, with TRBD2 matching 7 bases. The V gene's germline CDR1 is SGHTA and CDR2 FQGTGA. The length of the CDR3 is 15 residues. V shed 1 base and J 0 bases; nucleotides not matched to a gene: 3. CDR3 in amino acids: CASSLMGGGSYEQYF. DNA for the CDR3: TGTGCCAGCAGCTTAATGGGCGGGGGCTCCTACGAGCAGTACTTC.

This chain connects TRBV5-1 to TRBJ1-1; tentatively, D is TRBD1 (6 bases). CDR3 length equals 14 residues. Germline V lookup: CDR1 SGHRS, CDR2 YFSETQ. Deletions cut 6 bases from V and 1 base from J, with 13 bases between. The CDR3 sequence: CASNAGAQNTEAFF. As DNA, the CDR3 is TGCGCCAGCAACGCAGGGGCCCAGAACACTGAAGCTTTCTTT.

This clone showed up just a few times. CDR3 nucleotides: TGTGCCTGGAGTGACCCCGGACTAGCGGGGGGCACCGGGGAGCTGTTTTTT. This gives the protein CAWSDPGLAGGTGELFF. The V and J genes are TRBV30 and TRBJ2-2; 14 nucleotides align to TRBD2. In germline, CDR1 is GTSNPN, CDR2 SVGIG (reference sequence). The CDR3 totals 17 residues. The V segment lost 1 base and the J segment 4 bases; nucleotides outside the gene matches: 5.

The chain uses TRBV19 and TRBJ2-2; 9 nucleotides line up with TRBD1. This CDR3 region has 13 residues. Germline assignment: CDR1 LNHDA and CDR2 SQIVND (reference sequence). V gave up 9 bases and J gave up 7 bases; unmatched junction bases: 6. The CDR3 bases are TGTGCCAGCGCCGGGACAGGGCTCGGGGAGCTGTTTTTT. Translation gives CASAGTGLGELFF.